This T cell receptor (beta chain) was observed in a study of CD8 T cells in ankylosing spondylitis. This clonotype was recorded at least ten times. TCRdb processed the 5' RACE reads anew with MiXCR; each CDR3 protein has one entry. There are some 130,000 distinct CDR3 sequences in the sample; around 9.7% occur only once, and approximately 3.6% lies in the top ten. This CDR3 has 13 residues. CDR1 and CDR2 (germline): SGHTA, FQGNSA. The V gene lost 3 bases and the J gene lost 6 bases, with 8 bases spanning the gap. The J gene is TRBJ2-2, the V gene TRBV7-2; no clear D gene. What was sequenced was blood, either unsorted or a sorted T cell fraction (not recorded which). The receptor was isolated from a male donor with ankylosing spondylitis or in good health (not recorded which). CDR3 DNA sequence: TGTGCCAGCAGCTTCGTTGAGCCCGGGGAGCTGTTTTTT. Translated: CASSFVEPGELFF. Complete variable domain (other parts from reference TRBV7-2 and TRBJ2-2): GAGVSQSPSNKVTEKGKDVELRCDPISGHTALYWYRQSLGQGLEFLIYFQGNSAPDKSGLPSDRFSAERTGGSVSTLTIQRTQQEDSAVYLCASSFVEPGELFFGEGSRLTVL.